The 21 T cell receptor beta chains in this list originate from one sample, sequenced in a study of shared clonotypes between healthy human individuals. Libraries were prepared by immunoSEQ multiplex PCR; TCRdb keeps only in-frame clonotypes and omits some of them. The data hold millions of clones, with around nine tenths observed a single time. What was sequenced was naive CD4+ T cells sorted from blood. Subset in this sample: CD45RA+ positively selected. These receptor sequences come from a man aged 18-30 years in good health.

As concerns this clone: Distinct nucleotide sequences in the sample also encode this CDR3. The chain carries TRBV28 and TRBJ2-7; 8 bases line up with TRBD1. V shed 2 bases and J 5 bases; nucleotides not matched to a gene: 5. The CDR3 has 14 amino acids. CDR1 and CDR2 from the germline V gene are MDHEN and SYDVKM. CDR3 in amino acids: CASSLGQGANEQYF. The CDR3 region has the DNA TGTGCCAGCAGTTTAGGGCAGGGGGCCAACGAGCAGTACTTC.

V gene TRBV6-5 combines with J gene TRBJ1-2, with 8 nucleotides matching TRBD1. There are 14 residues in the CDR3. The germline V gene encodes CDR1 MNHEY and CDR2 SVGAGI. Unmatched junction bases numbered 13, after V lost 8 bases and J lost 8 bases. In DNA form, the CDR3 reads TGTGCCAGCCAGAGGGCCTCAGGGGGCGGCGGCTACACCTTC. Encoded protein: CASQRASGGGGYTF.

In regard to this clone: The sample holds other DNA sequences that translate to the same CDR3. The gene calls are TRBV19 and TRBJ1-3, with D perhaps matching TRBD1 (6 bases). CDR3 length: 13 amino acids. V dropped 8 bases and J dropped 0 bases, with 8 bases sitting between them. Looked up from germline, CDR1 is LNHDA and CDR2 is SQIVND (reference sequence). Here the CDR3 DNA reads TGTGCCAGTGGGGGCCTCTCTGGAAACACCATATATTTT. Translated, it gives CASGGLSGNTIYF.

The table lists this clone with a count of one. Additional DNA sequences in this sample encode the identical CDR3. The CDR3 spells CASSSGQTSTDTQYF. The CDR3 region has the DNA TGCGCCAGCAGCTCAGGACAGACAAGCACAGATACGCAGTATTTT. The chain employs TRBV5-1 and TRBJ2-3, with TRBD1 as a possible D gene (6 bases). The length of the CDR3 is 15 residues. With 3 bases removed from V and 0 bases from J, the gap between germline ends came to 11 bases. Germline V gives CDR1 SGHRS, CDR2 YFSETQ.

The chain links TRBV9 to TRBJ2-7; D is possibly TRBD1 or TRBD2 (7 bases each). This CDR3 contains 14 residues. V gave up 4 bases and J gave up 4 bases, with 15 bases separating them. Germline V gives CDR1 SGDLS, CDR2 YYNGEE. The DNA of the CDR3 is TGTGCCAGCAGCTCCCAGGGGGGGACATACGAGCAGTACTTC. Its translation: CASSSQGGTYEQYF.

The rearrangement links TRBV6-5 to TRBJ2-1, with D perhaps being TRBD1 or TRBD2 (6 bases each). Germline CDR1 and CDR2: MNHEY and SVGAGI. The CDR3 consists of 11 residues. Trimming cost V 8 bases and J 15 bases, with 17 bases left between them. CDR3 bases: TGTGCCAGCGGCCGGGGGCCCGAGGTGTTCTTC. Its translation is CASGRGPEVFF.

J is TRBJ1-5 and V is TRBV2; 8 bases are a match to TRBD1. The CDR3 sequence is 18 residues long. Germline trimming cut 1 base from V and 6 bases from J; bases unmatched to any gene: 14. Germline V gene data show CDR1 as SNHLY and CDR2 as FYNNEI. The CDR3 protein is CASSEGVRQGRFGQPQHF. The CDR3, as DNA: TGTGCCAGCAGTGAAGGAGTGAGACAGGGGCGTTTTGGTCAGCCCCAGCATTTT.

CDR3 DNA: TGTGCCAGCAGTTACTCGAACAGCTACAATGAGCAGTTCTTC. It yields the protein CASSYSNSYNEQFF. The rearrangement uses TRBV6-5 and TRBJ2-1; D remains unclear. The V gene's germline CDR1 is MNHEY and CDR2 SVGAGI. The CDR3 has 14 residues. With 0 bases removed from V and 3 bases from J, the gap between germline ends came to 6 bases.

On this clone: One end of the junction is discordant with germline, which a read error may explain. V and J are TRBV6-6 and TRBJ2-7, with a possible D match to TRBD1 (6 bases). CDR1 MNHNY and CDR2 SVGAGI come from the germline V gene (reference sequence). CDR3 length equals 14 residues. The CDR3 region is CASRRHRDTYEQYF. As DNA, the CDR3 is TGTGCCAGCAGACGACACCGGGACACTTACGAACAGTACTTC.

The rearrangement uses TRBV11-2 and TRBJ2-3; 9 positions match TRBD1. Unmatched junction bases numbered 10, after V lost 5 bases and J lost 4 bases. Germline lookup yields CDR1 SGHAT and CDR2 FQNNGV. The CDR3 totals 16 residues. CDR3 in amino acids: CASSPYLQGAPDTQYF. DNA of the CDR3: TGTGCCAGCAGCCCCTATCTACAGGGGGCCCCAGATACGCAGTATTTT.

For this clone: In this CDR3 the conserved last residue, phenylalanine or tryptophan, is missing, so a read error is likely. This rearrangement joins TRBV30 to TRBJ1-5; D call uncertain. V shed 3 bases and J shed 5 bases, with 11 bases lying between them. The CDR3 spans 13 residues. Germline loops: CDR1 GTSNPN, CDR2 SVGIG (reference sequence). Written as DNA, the CDR3 is TGTGCCTGGAGCTTGACTACTGATCAGCCCCAGCATCTT. This encodes CAWSLTTDQPQHL.

The rearrangement links TRBV10-3 to TRBJ2-2; TRBD1 matches at 10 bases. V was pared by 8 bases and J by 5 bases, with 8 bases of the junction left unmatched. The CDR3 has 15 amino acids. CDR1 ENHRY and CDR2 SYGVKD come from the germline V gene. Here the CDR3 DNA reads TGTGCCATCCGTAGACAGGGGGCCCAGACCGGGGAGCTGTTTTTT. Translated: CAIRRQGAQTGELFF.

The rearrangement uses TRBV7-9 and TRBJ2-5; 8 bases agree with TRBD1. Germline V gene lookup returns CDR1 SEHNR and CDR2 FQNEAQ (reference sequence). The CDR3 length is 14 residues. V lost 6 bases and J lost 5; bases outside the gene matches: 8. CDR3 residues: CASRSGTGGETQYF. Here the CDR3 DNA reads TGTGCCAGCAGATCCGGGACAGGAGGGGAGACCCAGTACTTC.

This CDR3 is CASSITTGGTGELFF. Here the CDR3 DNA reads TGCGCCAGCAGCATAACGACAGGGGGAACCGGGGAGCTGTTTTTT. This chain joins TRBV5-1 and TRBJ2-2, with 9 bases fitting TRBD1. The V and J ends lost 4 bases and 5 bases, in that order; junction bases with no gene match: 6. This CDR3 has 15 amino acids. Germline values: CDR1 SGHRS, CDR2 YFSETQ.

The chain combines TRBV19 with TRBJ1-6; TRBD1 matches 8 bases. V dropped 1 base and J dropped 9; count of bases not matched to a gene: 2. The CDR3 runs 14 residues. CDR1 and CDR2 from the germline V gene are LNHDA and SQIVND (reference sequence). In DNA form, the CDR3 reads TGTGCCAGTAGTATAGGGGGGACAGGTTCACCCCTCCACTTT. Its protein product is CASSIGGTGSPLHF.

V gene TRBV5-1 combines with J gene TRBJ1-1, with D perhaps matching TRBD1 (6 bases). The CDR3 covers 14 residues. V dropped 2 bases and J dropped 5 bases, with 13 bases sitting between them. Germline CDR1 and CDR2: SGHRS and YFSETQ. The CDR3 protein is CASSFRDNPTEAFF. DNA of the CDR3: TGCGCCAGCAGCTTCAGGGACAATCCAACTGAAGCTTTCTTT.

V is TRBV6-5 and J is TRBJ2-7; D is perhaps TRBD2 (5 bases). Germline V gene data show CDR1 as MNHEY and CDR2 as SVGAGI. The CDR3 has 15 amino acids. Trimming removed 0 bases at V and 6 bases at J, with 15 bases between. This chain's CDR3 is CASSYSIGGPGEQYF. The CDR3 DNA is TGTGCCAGCAGTTACTCGATAGGCGGGCCGGGCGAGCAGTACTTC.

The V gene is TRBV7-2, the J gene TRBJ2-2, with a weak D call TRBD2 (5 bases). The length of the CDR3 is 12 residues. The V and J ends lost 6 bases and 5 bases respectively, with 7 bases between them. The germline gives CDR1 SGHTA, CDR2 FQGNSA. The CDR3 sequence is CASSTRTGELFF. In DNA form, the CDR3 reads TGTGCCAGCAGTACTAGGACCGGGGAGCTGTTTTTT.

This chain connects TRBV11-2 to TRBJ1-6, with 8 bases matching TRBD1. Germline loops: CDR1 SGHAT, CDR2 FQNNGV. The V and J ends lost 2 bases and 9 bases, in that order; junction bases with no gene match: 3. This CDR3 contains 14 residues. The CDR3 DNA is TGTGCCAGCAGCTTACAAGGACAGGGTTCACCCCTCCACTTT. Protein: CASSLQGQGSPLHF.

The chain is built from TRBV7-2 and TRBJ2-5, with 12 bases matching TRBD1. The CDR3 is 17 residues long. Germline V CDR1 and CDR2: SGHTA, FQGNSA. The J segment lost 6 bases and the V segment lost 0 bases, leaving 8 bases of the junction unmatched. CDR3 bases: TGTGCCAGCAGCTTAGCGCCCGGGACAGGGGGCTCGAAGACCCAGTACTTC. Its protein product is CASSLAPGTGGSKTQYF. Full variable domain (remainder filled in from reference TRBV7-2 and TRBJ2-5): GAGVSQSPSNKVTEKGKDVELRCDPISGHTALYWYRQSLGQGLEFLIYFQGNSAPDKSGLPSDRFSAERTGGSVSTLTIQRTQQEDSAVYLCASSLAPGTGGSKTQYFGPGTRLLVL.

The rearrangement joins TRBV9 to TRBJ1-3; no clear D. Trimming took 0 bases from V and 2 from J, leaving 6 bases between them. The CDR3 loop spans 14 amino acids. Germline V gene data show CDR1 as SGDLS and CDR2 as YYNGEE. This CDR3 reads CASSVDTAGNTIYF. DNA of the CDR3: TGTGCCAGCAGCGTAGATACAGCTGGAAACACCATATATTTT.